The 14 T cell receptor beta chains below were found in one sample sequenced in a study of Tregs in tolerant kidney transplant recipients. Profiled with immunoSEQ multiplex PCR; TCRdb holds only in-frame clones, not every one. The sample holds fewer than 100,000 clones, 80% to 95% seen once. The input for sequencing was CD4+ T cells from blood, taken before the transplant. Receptors originate from a human donor who received a combined kidney and bone marrow transplant.

The rearrangement joins TRBV12-5 to TRBJ2-5; TRBD2 is a possible D gene (5 bases). Germline CDR1 LGHNT, CDR2 FRNRAP. The CDR3 consists of 14 residues. Trimming cost V 4 bases and J 2 bases, with 11 bases left between them. CDR3 nucleotides: TGTGCTAGTGGTTCCGCTGAGGGTCAAGAGACCCAGTACTTC. It encodes CASGSAEGQETQYF.

The genes are TRBV4-1 and TRBJ2-3; TRBD2 aligns across 10 bases. Germline loops: CDR1 MGHRA, CDR2 YSYEKL. Losses at the gene ends were 4 bases for V and 7 bases for J; bases not matched to a gene: 8. This CDR3 has 15 residues. CDR3 region: CASSPRAGGPYTQYF. As DNA, the CDR3 is TGCGCCAGCAGCCCCCGAGCGGGAGGGCCATATACGCAGTATTTT.

The V and J genes are TRBV7-2 and TRBJ2-1; D might be TRBD1 (5 bases). The CDR3 is 15 residues long. Trimming shortened V by 4 bases and J by 0 bases, and 10 bases separated the two germline ends. Germline V CDR1 and CDR2: SGHTA, FQGNSA. DNA of the CDR3: TGTGCCAGCAGCTCACAGGTGAGCTCCTACAATGAGCAGTTCTTC. Translation: CASSSQVSSYNEQFF.

The CDR3 here is CASSLGLTAPQPQHF. In DNA form, the CDR3 reads TGTGCCAGCAGCTTAGGCCTAACCGCCCCTCAGCCCCAGCATTTT. This rearrangement joins TRBV13 to TRBJ1-5; no firm D call. CDR1 and CDR2 from the germline V gene are PRHDT and FYEKMQ (reference sequence). The CDR3 loop spans 15 amino acids. V was shortened by 0 bases and J by 6 bases, with 12 bases between the two germline ends.

This clone was seen a few times. V gene TRBV19 combines with J gene TRBJ1-1, with TRBD1 matching over 8 bases. Trimming removed 4 bases from V and 1 base from J; junction bases left unmatched: 2. Germline V gene data show CDR1 as LNHDA and CDR2 as SQIVND (reference sequence). The CDR3 has 14 residues. The CDR3 loop reads CASSTGTGNTEAFF. The CDR3 DNA reads TGTGCCAGTAGTACCGGGACAGGGAACACTGAAGCTTTCTTT.

The chain employs TRBV4-2 and TRBJ2-3, with 9 bases that match TRBD2. Germline-derived CDR1 and CDR2 are LGHNA and YNFKEQ. The V segment lost 0 bases and the J segment 0 bases; nucleotides outside the gene matches: 10. The CDR3 is 19 amino acids. CDR3 sequence reads: CASSQEVRSGGTSTDTQYF. The CDR3 DNA reads TGTGCCAGCAGCCAAGAGGTTCGCAGCGGGGGGACAAGCACAGATACGCAGTATTTT.

The rearrangement joins TRBV6-1 to TRBJ2-1; D is possibly TRBD1 (5 bases). The CDR3 is made up of 15 amino acids. Germline V gives CDR1 MNHNS, CDR2 SASEGT. The V end was cut by 5 bases, the J end by 0 bases, with 11 bases between. CDR3 sequence (DNA): TGTGCCAGCAGTTCTCAGGGAAGCTCCTACAATGAGCAGTTCTTC. Translated, it gives CASSSQGSSYNEQFF.

The chain recombines TRBV2 with TRBJ1-2; possible D gene TRBD1, 6 bases. CDR1 is SNHLY and CDR2 is FYNNEI in the germline V gene. Trimming stripped 6 bases from V and 8 bases from J, with 13 bases between. The CDR3 is 12 amino acids. The CDR3: CASRQGSNGYTF. The CDR3 nucleotides are TGTGCCAGCAGACAGGGTTCTAACGGCTACACCTTC.

This clone was seen only a few times. V is TRBV4-2 and J is TRBJ2-7; D is possibly TRBD2 (5 bases). The CDR3 covers 14 residues. Trimming shortened V by 4 bases and J by 3 bases, and 13 bases separated the two germline ends. Germline V lookup: CDR1 LGHNA, CDR2 YNFKEQ. CDR3 in DNA: TGTGCCAGCAGCCCCCCCCGCCGGGGCTACGAGCAGTACTTC. It translates to CASSPPRRGYEQYF.

This clone was found once. This rearrangement joins TRBV10-3 to TRBJ2-3; possible D gene TRBD2, 6 bases. V lost 8 bases to trimming and J lost 2 bases, with 11 bases between them. The CDR3 runs to 13 residues. Germline assignment: CDR1 ENHRY and CDR2 SYGVKD. CDR3 in amino acids: CAIQAGNTDTQYF. In DNA, the CDR3 is TGTGCCATCCAGGCGGGAAACACAGATACGCAGTATTTT.

This chain joins TRBV21-1 and TRBJ2-7; the table names TRBD1, a call not compared with the DNA. TRBV21-1 is designated a pseudogene. The length of the CDR3 is 18 residues. In DNA form, the CDR3 reads TGTGCCAGCAGCAAAAGGGGGCGTATGTACAGGGAGAGCTACGAGCAGTACTTC. Its protein is CASSKRGRMYRESYEQYF.

The V call is TRBV5-1, the J call TRBJ2-5; 8 bases agree with TRBD2. There are 15 residues in the CDR3. The germline gives CDR1 SGHRS, CDR2 YFSETQ. V was pared by 4 bases and J by 3 bases, with 8 bases of the junction left unmatched. CDR3 loop: CASSPGRGGKETQYF. Written as DNA, the CDR3 is TGCGCCAGCAGCCCCGGACGGGGGGGAAAAGAGACCCAGTACTTC.

The V gene is TRBV5-1, the J gene TRBJ2-1; 7 positions match TRBD2. J lost 0 bases, V lost 1 base, and 4 bases had no gene match. CDR3 length equals 16 residues. Germline-derived CDR1 and CDR2 are SGHRS and YFSETQ. The CDR3 reads CASSLRGLSSYNEQFF. The CDR3 coding sequence is TGCGCCAGCAGCTTGAGGGGACTAAGCTCCTACAATGAGCAGTTCTTC.

J is TRBJ1-2 and V is TRBV5-1; TRBD1 agrees at 7 bases. The trim removed 4 bases at V and 5 bases at J, leaving 23 bases unmatched. This CDR3 contains 19 residues. Per the germline V gene, CDR1 is SGHRS and CDR2 is YFSETQ. Here the CDR3 DNA reads TGCGCCAGCAGCAGGGCCGGAGGGGGCGGTGCCCCTCGACCATATGGCTACACCTTC. Translating gives CASSRAGGGGAPRPYGYTF.